Below are 29 T cell receptor beta chains sequenced from a single sample in a study of blood T cell repertoires in COVID-19. Repertoires were generated with immunoSEQ multiplex PCR, while TCRdb's copy carries only in-frame clones and drops some. The sample yields over 100,000 clones, 85% to 90% seen once. Sample: peripheral blood. The receptors derive from a human donor with acute or convalescent COVID-19. The donor label of this sample is uncertain.

Only one count was recorded for this clone. The chain employs TRBV10-3 and TRBJ1-2, with TRBD1 matching 9 bases. Trimming removed 0 bases from V and 6 bases from J; junction bases left unmatched: 2. This CDR3 comprises 14 residues. Germline lookup yields CDR1 ENHRY and CDR2 SYGVKD. Here the CDR3 reads CAISESTGGHGYTF. The DNA for the CDR3 is TGTGCCATCAGTGAGTCGACAGGGGGACATGGCTACACCTTC.

The chain joins TRBV19 to TRBJ2-5; TRBD2 matches at 8 bases. The CDR3 has 14 amino acids. The ends lost 6 bases at V and 3 bases at J; junction bases unmatched: 6. Germline V CDR1 and CDR2: LNHDA, SQIVND (reference sequence). This chain's CDR3 is CASSKNGGEETQYF. CDR3 nucleotide sequence: TGTGCCAGTAGCAAAAACGGGGGGGAAGAGACCCAGTACTTC.

V is TRBV28 and J is TRBJ1-2; 7 nucleotides align to TRBD1. The V gene's germline CDR1 is MDHEN and CDR2 SYDVKM. Losses at the gene ends were 2 bases for V and 0 bases for J; bases not matched to a gene: 6. The CDR3 spans 16 residues. In DNA form, the CDR3 reads TGTGCCAGCAGTTTAGTGCCGACAGGGTCTAACTATGGCTACACCTTC. Translation gives CASSLVPTGSNYGYTF.

The CDR3 region is CASSQGGTAGSPLHF. CDR3 DNA sequence: TGTGCCAGCAGTCAAGGGGGGACAGCAGGTTCACCCCTCCACTTT. The chain recombines TRBV28 with TRBJ1-6, with 7 positions matching TRBD1. This CDR3 region has 15 residues. The germline V gene has CDR1 MDHEN and CDR2 SYDVKM. J gave up 9 bases and V 5 bases, and 10 bases lay outside the gene matches. The complete variable domain, with remaining parts taken from reference TRBV28 and TRBJ1-6, reads DVKVTQSSRYLVKRTGEKVFLECVQDMDHENMFWYRQDPGLGLRLIYFSYDVKMKEKGDIPEGYSVSREKKERFSLILESASTNQTSMYLCASSQGGTAGSPLHFGNGTRLTVT.

The rearrangement links TRBV14 to TRBJ1-1; D uncertain. Trimming removed 0 bases at V and 2 bases at J, with 10 bases between. Germline V CDR1 and CDR2: SGHDN, FVKESK. This CDR3 is 15 amino acids long. This chain's CDR3 is CASSQDGRGNTEAFF. The CDR3 coding sequence is TGTGCCAGCAGCCAAGATGGACGGGGTAACACTGAAGCTTTCTTT.

V gene TRBV6-5 combines with J gene TRBJ1-2; 7 bases fit TRBD1. The V and J ends lost 6 bases and 3 bases, in that order; junction bases with no gene match: 7. CDR3 length: 14 residues. CDR1 and CDR2 (germline): MNHEY, SVGAGI. CDR3 bases: TGTGCCAGCAGCGCAGGGGGAGGATACTATGGCTACACCTTC. Its translation is CASSAGGGYYGYTF.

The V call is TRBV6-5, the J call TRBJ1-2; D perhaps matches TRBD1 (6 bases). This CDR3 contains 14 residues. Germline CDR1 reads MNHEY; CDR2 reads SVGAGI. V was pared by 7 bases and J by 2 bases, with 14 bases between. The CDR3 sequence: CASMRGGRNYGYTF. The CDR3 region has the DNA TGTGCCAGCATGAGAGGGGGTCGCAACTATGGCTACACCTTC.

V and J are TRBV29-1 and TRBJ2-2; 7 bases agree with TRBD1. This CDR3 comprises 14 residues. Germline CDR1 SQVTM, CDR2 ANQGSEA. With V trimmed by 0 bases and J by 9 bases, 7 bases remained unmatched. The CDR3 region is CSVEDRGFHRELFF. The CDR3 DNA sequence: TGCAGCGTTGAAGACAGGGGGTTTCACCGGGAGCTGTTTTTT.

This sequence joins TRBV9 and TRBJ2-7, with a tentative D call TRBD1 (5 bases). Per germline, CDR1 SGDLS and CDR2 YYNGEE. The CDR3 sequence is 16 residues long. V was cut by 0 bases and J by 3 bases, with 16 bases left in between. For the CDR3, the DNA is TGTGCCAGCAGCGTAGATGGCAGGGCTTTTCACTACGAGCAGTACTTC. As protein: CASSVDGRAFHYEQYF.

The rearrangement links TRBV7-9 to TRBJ2-3; TRBD2 matches at 7 bases. V was pared by 1 base and J by 4 bases, with 5 bases of the junction left unmatched. There are 15 residues in the CDR3. CDR1 is SEHNR, CDR2 FQNEAQ, per germline (reference sequence). The CDR3: CASSLVRGGADTQYF. The CDR3 DNA follows: TGTGCCAGCAGCTTAGTCCGGGGAGGGGCAGATACGCAGTATTTT.

This chain connects TRBV10-3 to TRBJ2-7, with 10 bases that match TRBD1. The CDR3 has 16 amino acids. Unmatched junction bases numbered 13, after V lost 10 bases and J lost 1 base. From germline, CDR1 is ENHRY and CDR2 SYGVKD. The CDR3 DNA is TGTGCCACCCTGAGTTCCCCGGGACAGGGGTCCTACGAGCAGTACTTC. Protein: CATLSSPGQGSYEQYF.

The gene calls are TRBV4-2 and TRBJ2-1; 9 nucleotides align to TRBD1. Per the germline V gene, CDR1 is LGHNA and CDR2 is YNFKEQ. This CDR3 region has 15 residues. V was clipped by 6 bases and J by 3 bases; unmatched bases: 6. The CDR3 DNA is TGTGCCAGCAGATCCGACAGGGGGGACTACAATGAGCAGTTCTTC. Its protein product is CASRSDRGDYNEQFF.

The CDR3 DNA reads as TGTGCCAGCAGCTTGGATAGGGCAGGGGGCATTGCTTTCTTT. Protein sequence: CASSLDRAGGIAFF. V usage is TRBV5-6 and J usage is TRBJ1-1; 8 nucleotides agree with TRBD1. J was trimmed by 11 bases and V by 0 bases; bases with no gene match: 9. This CDR3 has 14 amino acids. Germline values: CDR1 SGHDT, CDR2 YYEEEE.

V is TRBV28 and J is TRBJ1-1, with TRBD1 matching over 7 bases. There are 16 residues in the CDR3. The trim removed 8 bases at V and 3 bases at J, leaving 15 bases unmatched. Germline loops: CDR1 MDHEN, CDR2 SYDVKM. The CDR3 DNA sequence: TGTGCCAGCCCCTCTGAACTAGGGGGCGCAGACACTGAAGCTTTCTTT. As protein: CASPSELGGADTEAFF.

The genes are TRBV12-3 or TRBV12-4 and TRBJ1-1; D gene unclear. CDR3 length: 11 residues. V shed 5 bases and J shed 7 bases, with 8 bases lying between them. The CDR3 reads CASSNRGEAFF. In DNA, the CDR3 is TGTGCCAGCAGTAACCGGGGTGAAGCTTTCTTT.

The chain recombines TRBV29-1 with TRBJ1-4; TRBD1 aligns across 9 bases. The CDR3 is made up of 15 amino acids. Trimming cost V 4 bases and J 6 bases; bases outside gene matches: 9. Germline V gene lookup returns CDR1 SQVTM and CDR2 ANQGSEA. DNA for the CDR3: TGCAGCGTTGGGGGACAGGGAACCTTACATGAAAAACTGTTTTTT. Protein sequence: CSVGGQGTLHEKLFF.

Here the CDR3 reads CASSSSGGAAGYEQYF. DNA for the CDR3: TGTGCCAGCAGCTCTAGCGGGGGGGCCGCGGGGTACGAGCAGTACTTC. This chain connects TRBV7-2 to TRBJ2-7; 12 nucleotides match TRBD2. CDR1 SGHTA and CDR2 FQGNSA come from the germline V gene. CDR3 length equals 16 residues. V was clipped by 4 bases and J by 4 bases; unmatched bases: 8.

This chain joins TRBV5-1 and TRBJ1-2, with 9 bases fitting TRBD1. The germline CDR1 and CDR2 sequences are SGHRS and YFSETQ. This CDR3 spans 15 amino acids. V lost 3 bases to trimming and J lost 7 bases; unmatched junction nucleotides: 10. The CDR3: CASSSGQGPQGGYTF. The CDR3 DNA is TGCGCCAGCAGCTCGGGACAGGGCCCTCAAGGTGGCTACACCTTC.

The rearrangement uses TRBV10-3 and TRBJ1-1; D gene unclear. The CDR3 extends over 13 amino acids. Trimming shortened V by 0 bases and J by 1 base, and 3 bases separated the two germline ends. Per the germline V gene, CDR1 is ENHRY and CDR2 is SYGVKD. CDR3 in amino acids: CAISESRNTEAFF. DNA of the CDR3: TGTGCCATCAGTGAGTCGAGGAACACTGAAGCTTTCTTT.

In this sample, this clone turned up once. The V call is TRBV27, the J call TRBJ1-2; TRBD1 matches 9 bases. V shed 6 bases and J 5 bases; nucleotides not matched to a gene: 7. CDR1 and CDR2 (germline): MNHEY, SMNVEV (reference sequence). The CDR3 covers 14 residues. CDR3 amino acids: CASRPTGGSYGYTF. CDR3 bases: TGTGCCAGCAGACCTACAGGGGGCTCTTATGGCTACACCTTC.

This CDR3 reads CASSGEPMNTEAFF. CDR3 coding DNA: TGTGCCAGCAGCGGGGAGCCCATGAACACTGAAGCTTTCTTT. The chain joins TRBV28 to TRBJ1-1; D remains ambiguous. V was shortened by 6 bases and J by 0 bases, with 11 bases between the two germline ends. The CDR3 spans 14 residues. Germline assignment: CDR1 MDHEN and CDR2 SYDVKM.

Of note for this clone: This sample also contains other DNA sequences that code for the same CDR3. V usage is TRBV30 and J usage is TRBJ2-5; D may be TRBD2 (5 bases). Germline CDR1 is GTSNPN and CDR2 is SVGIG (reference sequence). V was cut by 2 bases and J by 1 base, with 8 bases left in between. This CDR3 has 13 residues. The CDR3 is CAWSRGIQETQYF. CDR3 nucleotides: TGTGCCTGGAGTCGGGGTATCCAAGAGACCCAGTACTTC.

The chain links TRBV28 to TRBJ1-1, with D hard to call. Germline V gene data show CDR1 as MDHEN and CDR2 as SYDVKM. This CDR3 contains 13 residues. Trimming pared 2 bases from V and 10 bases from J, leaving 14 bases between. CDR3 protein: CASSLPSTETAFF. The CDR3 DNA follows: TGTGCCAGCAGTTTACCCTCCACAGAGACAGCTTTCTTT. Complete variable domain (other parts from reference TRBV28 and TRBJ1-1): DVKVTQSSRYLVKRTGEKVFLECVQDMDHENMFWYRQDPGLGLRLIYFSYDVKMKEKGDIPEGYSVSREKKERFSLILESASTNQTSMYLCASSLPSTETAFFGQGTRLTVV.

The V and J genes are TRBV28 and TRBJ2-2; 7 bases agree with TRBD1. The CDR3 sequence is 17 residues long. Germline V gene data show CDR1 as MDHEN and CDR2 as SYDVKM. J lost 1 base, V lost 5 bases, and 10 bases had no gene match. CDR3 bases: TGTGCCAGCAGTCCAAGTGGGACAGCTGGGAACACCGGGGAGCTGTTTTTT. It is translated as CASSPSGTAGNTGELFF.

The genes are TRBV2 and TRBJ1-1; D may be TRBD1 (5 bases). Germline loops: CDR1 SNHLY, CDR2 FYNNEI. V was pared by 5 bases and J by 4 bases, with 11 bases between. The CDR3 is 13 residues long. The CDR3 reads CASSSREGTEAFF. The CDR3, as DNA: TGTGCCAGCAGTAGCAGGGAGGGCACTGAAGCTTTCTTT.

In its sample, this clone was seen once. The rearrangement joins TRBV19 to TRBJ2-2; 7 nucleotides line up with TRBD1. V lost 11 bases and J lost 1; bases outside the gene matches: 13. The CDR3 runs 16 residues. Per the germline V gene, CDR1 is LNHDA and CDR2 is SQIVND (reference sequence). CDR3 protein: CAGGPQGTVNTGELFF. In nucleotides, the CDR3 is TGTGCCGGCGGACCCCAGGGGACAGTGAACACCGGGGAGCTGTTTTTT. Together with reference TRBV19 and TRBJ2-2, the CDR3 gives the full variable domain: DGGITQSPKYLFRKEGQNVTLSCEQNLNHDAMYWYRQDPGQGLRLIYYSQIVNDFQKGDIAEGYSVSREKKESFPLTVTSAQKNPTAFYLCAGGPQGTVNTGELFFGEGSRLTVL.

V is TRBV9 and J is TRBJ2-1; 7 nucleotides align to TRBD2. J was trimmed by 9 bases and V by 0 bases; bases with no gene match: 18. Looked up from germline, CDR1 is SGDLS and CDR2 is YYNGEE. There are 18 residues in the CDR3. CDR3 sequence (DNA): TGTGCCAGCAGCGTAGGATCCCGCTGGGGGGGAGGGCCTGCTGAGCAGTTCTTC. This encodes CASSVGSRWGGGPAEQFF.

The genes are TRBV4-2 and TRBJ1-2; possibly TRBD1 for D (6 bases). V was shortened by 0 bases and J by 4 bases, with 9 bases between the two germline ends. CDR1 is LGHNA and CDR2 is YNFKEQ in the germline V gene. The CDR3 has 14 residues. The CDR3 DNA reads TGTGCCAGCAGCCAAGATCCGGACAGCTATGGCTACACCTTC. As protein: CASSQDPDSYGYTF.

The chain uses TRBV28 and TRBJ1-1; 10 nucleotides match TRBD1. The germline gives CDR1 MDHEN, CDR2 SYDVKM. The V and J ends lost 5 bases and 11 bases, in that order; junction bases with no gene match: 11. This CDR3 has 14 amino acids. CDR3 residues: CASSRRLRDRGAFF. CDR3 DNA: TGTGCCAGCAGTCGACGGCTCCGGGACAGGGGTGCTTTCTTT.